The T cell receptor beta chain under discussion was sequenced for a study of T cell changes during pregnancy in multiple sclerosis. TCRdb's table, derived via immunoSEQ multiplex PCR, lists solely in-frame clones and lacks some. The sample carries some 51,000 clones, approximately 95% recorded once. V lost 3 bases to trimming and J lost 8 bases, with 19 bases between them. CDR3 length: 16 residues. In germline, CDR1 is SEHNR, CDR2 FQNEAQ (reference sequence). This material consisted of CD4+ T cells from peripheral blood mononuclear cells, taken in the first trimester of pregnancy. This clonotype was sampled from a female donor with multiple sclerosis, enrolled in a pregnancy study. J is TRBJ1-4 and V is TRBV7-9, with D perhaps matching TRBD1 (5 bases). This CDR3 is CASSLANFTAGEKLFF. The CDR3 nucleotides read TGTGCCAGCAGCTTGGCTAACTTCACGGCAGGGGAAAAACTGTTTTTT.